The following is a T cell receptor (beta chain) sequence with its context. Its target is unknown. This specimen comes from a study of T cells in narcolepsy. In the study overall: Healthy controls were enrolled alongside patients with narcolepsy type 1 or type 2.

Trimming left V 3 bases short and J 6 bases short, with 13 bases between. Germline values: CDR1 SGHRS, CDR2 YFSETQ. The CDR3 spans 14 residues. Study results and caveats: Blood of same and different patients, but not healthy controls, reportedly held recurring autoreactive clonotypes. In some patient and control memory CD4+ samples, autoreactive clones were absent. Autoreactive HCRT-specific and TRIB2-specific clonotypes were marked in same-patient CSF-versus-blood CD4+ comparisons.

Clones were read by immunoSEQ multiplex PCR, and TCRdb kept only the in-frame ones, dropping some. Of tens of thousands of clones in the sample, about nine tenths were seen once. The TCR comes from a human donor with narcolepsy. The chain links TRBV5-1 to TRBJ2-1; D remains ambiguous. Sequenced material: CD45RA- memory CD4+ T cells from PBMCs. The CDR3 DNA sequence: TGCGCCAGCAGCTCTCGCGCGGCCACCAATGAGCAGTTCTTC. This codes for CASSSRAATNEQFF.